This T cell receptor (beta chain) was observed in a study of T cell responses to AZD1222 COVID-19 vaccine. This clone was seen only once. The data were produced by immunoSEQ multiplex PCR, yet TCRdb's version contains in-frame clones alone and is incomplete. The table has about 130,000 clones, 80% to 95% seen once. Germline V lookup: CDR1 MDHEN, CDR2 SYDVKM. The CDR3 length is 16 residues. V was clipped by 6 bases and J by 4 bases; unmatched bases: 14. The receptor's source is an adult in good health. This chain uses TRBV28 with TRBJ1-1; the match to TRBD1 covers 7 bases. The specimen comprised peripheral blood, sampled on day 0 of MenACWY control vaccination. In DNA, the CDR3 is TGTGCCAGCAGGAAGACAGGGCGAAGGGAAAGCACTGAAGCTTTCTTT. Residues: CASRKTGRRESTEAFF.